Following are 7 T cell receptor beta chains from one sample sequenced in a study of cytomegalovirus exposure and HLA in healthy donors. This PCR relied on a set of 60 Vbeta primers and 13 Jbeta primers. The assay was immunoSEQ multiplex PCR, and TCRdb's table has in-frame clones only and misses some. The profile covers under 85,000 clones, with roughly 80% appearing a single time and 22% taken by the ten largest. Material for sequencing was PBMCs. The receptor source for this set is a woman aged 40 to 55 in good health and CMV-seropositive.

This clone was seen a handful of times. The chain is built from TRBV6-1 and TRBJ2-7; 10 nucleotides match TRBD2. CDR1 and CDR2 from the germline V gene are MNHNS and SASEGT. This CDR3 has 14 residues. V lost 4 bases, J lost 2 bases, and 2 bases stayed unmatched. The CDR3 spells CASSGTSGPYEQYF. Written as DNA, the CDR3 is TGTGCCAGCAGTGGGACTAGCGGCCCCTACGAGCAGTACTTC.

The rearrangement joins TRBV6-5 to TRBJ2-2, with D unclear. In germline, CDR1 is MNHEY, CDR2 SVGAGI. The CDR3 runs to 13 residues. Trimming pared 7 bases from V and 8 bases from J, leaving 14 bases between. For the CDR3, the DNA is TGTGCCAGCATCGACTCGGGTATGGGGGAGCTGTTTTTT. Amino acids: CASIDSGMGELFF.

This clone was detected only a few times. The DNA for the CDR3 is TGTGCCTGGAGACGGGACAGGGGAAATTCACCCCTCCACTTT. Translating it yields CAWRRDRGNSPLHF. The chain employs TRBV30 and TRBJ1-6, with 10 bases that match TRBD1. The germline V gene encodes CDR1 GTSNPN and CDR2 SVGIG (reference sequence). The CDR3 has 14 amino acids. Unmatched junction bases numbered 3, after V lost 3 bases and J lost 7 bases.

The gene calls are TRBV2 and TRBJ1-5; D unresolved. Per the germline V gene, CDR1 is SNHLY and CDR2 is FYNNEI. V lost 5 bases and J 2 bases, leaving 10 bases between the germline ends. The CDR3 has 14 amino acids. CDR3 bases: TGTGCCAGCAGTCCCGGGAAGGGCAATCAGCCCCAGCATTTT. Its translation is CASSPGKGNQPQHF.

The rearrangement joins TRBV21-1 to TRBJ2-1; whether TRBD2, the table's D call, matches the DNA was not checked. TRBV21-1 is a known pseudogene. This CDR3 comprises 15 residues. The CDR3 sequence: CASTPKGLGQNEQFF. Written as DNA, the CDR3 is TGTGCCAGCACCCCCAAAGGACTAGGGCAAAATGAGCAGTTCTTC.

The chain is built from TRBV4-1 and TRBJ2-6; the match to TRBD1 covers 7 bases. The CDR3 totals 20 residues. The V gene end was trimmed by 0 bases and the J gene end by 0 bases; junction bases not matched to a gene: 11. Germline V lookup: CDR1 MGHRA, CDR2 YSYEKL. CDR3 amino acids: CASSQDFFPGQISGANVLTF. CDR3 DNA sequence: TGCGCCAGCAGCCAAGATTTTTTCCCGGGACAGATCTCTGGGGCCAACGTCCTGACTTTC.

V usage is TRBV5-1 and J usage is TRBJ2-4; D is perhaps TRBD1 (5 bases). CDR1 is SGHRS and CDR2 is YFSETQ in the germline V gene. With 1 base removed from V and 2 bases from J, the gap between germline ends came to 7 bases. The CDR3 length is 14 residues. CDR3 DNA: TGCGCCAGCAGCTTGCAGGGTACCAAAAACATTCAGTACTTC. Translated: CASSLQGTKNIQYF.